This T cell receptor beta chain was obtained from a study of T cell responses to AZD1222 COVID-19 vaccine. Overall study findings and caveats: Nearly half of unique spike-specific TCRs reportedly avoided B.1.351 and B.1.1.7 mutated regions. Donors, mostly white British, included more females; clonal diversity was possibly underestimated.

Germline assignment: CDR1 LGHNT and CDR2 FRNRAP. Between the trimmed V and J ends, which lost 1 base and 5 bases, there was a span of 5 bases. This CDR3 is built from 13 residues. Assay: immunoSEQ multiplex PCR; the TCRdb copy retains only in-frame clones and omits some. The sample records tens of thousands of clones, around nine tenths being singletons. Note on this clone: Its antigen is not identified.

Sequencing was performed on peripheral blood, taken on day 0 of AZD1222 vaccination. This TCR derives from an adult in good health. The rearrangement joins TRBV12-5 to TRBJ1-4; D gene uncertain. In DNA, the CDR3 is TGTGCTAGTGGTTTGGGGACCAATGAAAAACTGTTTTTT. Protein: CASGLGTNEKLFF.